This TCR beta chain was retrieved from a study of shared T cell receptors in the human thymus. Profiled with immunoSEQ multiplex PCR; TCRdb holds only in-frame clones, not every one. The sample has hundreds of thousands of clones; over 90% are singletons. CDR1 SNHLY and CDR2 FYNNEI come from the germline V gene. This CDR3 region has 12 residues. V was cut by 1 base and J by 3 bases, with 4 bases left in between. Specimen: thymocytes. This TCR was sampled from a human donor. The chain carries TRBV2 and TRBJ2-7; D ambiguous. The CDR3 region has the DNA TGTGCCAGCAGTGAAGGGGGCTACGAGCAGTACTTC. Translation gives CASSEGGYEQYF.